The next 2 T cell receptor beta chains were all read from a single sample in a study of blood T cell repertoires in COVID-19. Method: immunoSEQ multiplex PCR; TCRdb's copy keeps in-frame clones and lacks some. The profile shows roughly 300,000 clones, around four fifths of them singletons. Specimen: peripheral blood. These receptors all stem from a woman aged 45-60 years who had recovered from COVID-19.

A few counts support this clone. The chain has TRBV28 and TRBJ2-7; no definite D call. CDR1 and CDR2 (germline): MDHEN, SYDVKM. The CDR3 runs 13 residues. Trimming took 5 bases from V and 3 from J, leaving 11 bases between them. The DNA for the CDR3 is TGTGCCAGCAGTGCCCCCGACATCTACGAGCAGTACTTC. Translating gives CASSAPDIYEQYF.

The chain links TRBV28 to TRBJ2-1; 7 bases align to TRBD1. V was clipped by 4 bases and J by 3 bases; unmatched bases: 9. CDR3 size: 16 residues. Looked up from germline, CDR1 is MDHEN and CDR2 is SYDVKM. The chain's CDR3 is CASSSNRGYFYNEQFF. CDR3 DNA: TGTGCCAGCAGTTCCAACAGGGGATATTTCTACAATGAGCAGTTCTTC.